This TCR beta chain was found in a study of blood T cell repertoires in COVID-19. Germline CDR1 SGHDT, CDR2 YYEEEE. The CDR3 has 12 amino acids. V lost 2 bases and J 8 bases, leaving 8 bases between the germline ends. Original data processing: For nucleated cells, counts were estimated from reference gene primer amplification. Clones were read by immunoSEQ multiplex PCR, and TCRdb kept only the in-frame ones, dropping some. V, J and clone size are those of that table, while D and trimming were read from the DNA. This table has roughly 240,000 clones, 86% appearing once. The chain employs TRBV5-6 and TRBJ2-1, with unresolved D. This clonotype originated in a man between 18 and 35 years old with active or convalescent COVID-19. Sequenced: peripheral blood. CDR3 region: CASSFAIDEQFF. The CDR3 DNA follows: TGTGCCAGCAGCTTTGCGATCGATGAGCAGTTCTTC.